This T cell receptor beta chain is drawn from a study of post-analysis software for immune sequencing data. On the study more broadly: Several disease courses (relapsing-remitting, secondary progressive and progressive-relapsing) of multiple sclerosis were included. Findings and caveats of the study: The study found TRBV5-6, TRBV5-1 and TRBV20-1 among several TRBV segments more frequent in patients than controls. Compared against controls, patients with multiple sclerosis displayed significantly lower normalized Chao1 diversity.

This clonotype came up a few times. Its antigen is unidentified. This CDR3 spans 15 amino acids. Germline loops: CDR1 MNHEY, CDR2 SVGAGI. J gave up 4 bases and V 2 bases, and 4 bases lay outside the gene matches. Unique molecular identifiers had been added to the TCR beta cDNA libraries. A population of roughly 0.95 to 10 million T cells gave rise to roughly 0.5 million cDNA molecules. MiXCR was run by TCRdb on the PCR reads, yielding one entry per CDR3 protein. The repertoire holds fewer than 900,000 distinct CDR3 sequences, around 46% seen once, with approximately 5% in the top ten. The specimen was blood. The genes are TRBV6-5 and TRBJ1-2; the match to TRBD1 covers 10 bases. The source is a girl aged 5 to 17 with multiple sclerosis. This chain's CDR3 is CASSYRQGAGYGYTF. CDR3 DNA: TGTGCCAGCAGTTACCGACAGGGGGCTGGCTATGGCTACACCTTC.